This TCR beta chain was identified during a study of shared clonotypes between healthy human individuals. Profiled with immunoSEQ multiplex PCR; TCRdb holds only in-frame clones, not every one. This sample yields some 1.5 million clones, of which nearly 99% are seen a single time; about 0.42% belongs to the top ten. What was sequenced was naive CD4+ T cells sorted from blood. Subset reported: CD45RA+ positively selected. The receptor's source is a man aged 25-45 years in good health.

The CDR3, as DNA: TGTGCCAGTAGTATCCGGAAGACAGGACGTGATGAGCAGTTCTTC. As protein: CASSIRKTGRDEQFF. The rearrangement links TRBV19 to TRBJ2-1; D perhaps matches TRBD1 (6 bases). Trimming shortened V by 3 bases and J by 8 bases, and 17 bases separated the two germline ends. This CDR3 is built from 15 residues. Per the germline V gene, CDR1 is LNHDA and CDR2 is SQIVND (reference sequence).